This paragraph covers one TCR beta chain sequence. This record belongs to a study of blood T cell repertoires in COVID-19. Trimming cost V 0 bases and J 10 bases; bases outside gene matches: 7. The CDR3 covers 17 residues. The germline V gene has CDR1 SEHNR and CDR2 FQNEAQ (reference sequence). Measured with immunoSEQ multiplex PCR; TCRdb has only the in-frame clones, and not every one. The repertoire holds roughly 520,000 clones, with more than 75% as singletons. This TCR was sampled from a woman aged 40 to 50 who had recovered from COVID-19. The sample taken for sequencing was PBMCs or T cells enriched from blood (not recorded which). The chain has TRBV7-9 and TRBJ1-6; TRBD1 agrees at 12 bases. The CDR3 DNA is TGTGCCAGCAGCTTAGCGGGGACAGGGGGCGGAGGATCACCCCTCCACTTT. Translating gives CASSLAGTGGGGSPLHF.